The 14 T cell receptor beta chains reported below all come from one sample, sequenced in a study of blood T cells in healthy people across ages. A J-beta primer mix and a sample-barcoded 5' primer were used in a second PCR of roughly 6 to 12 cycles. TCRdb reprocessed the 5' RACE reads with MiXCR, giving one entry per CDR3 protein. The data contain under 1 million distinct CDR3 sequences, 44% of them singletons. The specimen was blood. The origin of the receptors is a man aged 55 to 70 in good health.

This clonotype was observed a handful of times. CDR3 residues: CASSPKFRDGGGNEQYF. Written as DNA, the CDR3 is TGTGCCAGCAGCCCTAAATTCCGGGATGGGGGGGGGAACGAGCAGTACTTC. This sequence joins TRBV7-2 and TRBJ2-7; TRBD2 matches 7 bases. The CDR3 extends over 17 amino acids. Trimming removed 5 bases from V and 5 bases from J; junction bases left unmatched: 18. Germline assignment: CDR1 SGHTA and CDR2 FQGNSA.

This clonotype was found a few times. This rearrangement joins TRBV2 to TRBJ2-7, with D hard to call. Germline loops: CDR1 SNHLY, CDR2 FYNNEI. The CDR3 has 12 amino acids. V shed 0 bases and J shed 10 bases, with 10 bases lying between them. The CDR3 spells CASSEADYSQYF. The DNA for the CDR3 is TGTGCCAGCAGTGAAGCGGATTATTCCCAGTACTTC.

Concerning this clonotype itself: One end of the junction fails to match germline, which may point to a read error. V usage is TRBV18 and J usage is TRBJ2-7; tentative D call: TRBD2 (5 bases). The CDR3 is made up of 11 amino acids. Germline V gene lookup returns CDR1 KGHSH and CDR2 LQKENI. CDR3 region: CASSKRDKQYF. CDR3 DNA sequence: TGCGCCAGCTCAAAGAGGGATAAGCAGTACTTC.

This chain joins TRBV7-2 and TRBJ2-5; D is undetermined. The germline V gene encodes CDR1 SGHTA and CDR2 FQGNSA. This CDR3 region has 14 residues. Between the trimmed V and J ends, which lost 2 bases and 5 bases, there was a span of 12 bases. This chain's CDR3 is CASSLSHGRETQYF. CDR3 bases: TGTGCCAGCAGCTTATCCCACGGTCGGGAGACCCAGTACTTC.

The V and J genes are TRBV28 and TRBJ2-7; D perhaps matches TRBD2 (6 bases). V was shortened by 3 bases and J by 0 bases, with 18 bases between the two germline ends. The CDR3 runs 17 residues. Germline V gives CDR1 MDHEN, CDR2 SYDVKM. CDR3 protein: CASSFSPRDSTSYEQYF. As DNA, the CDR3 is TGTGCCAGCAGTTTTAGCCCCCGGGACTCCACCTCCTACGAGCAGTACTTC.

The chain is built from TRBV9 and TRBJ1-2; no reliable D call. The germline V gene has CDR1 SGDLS and CDR2 YYNGEE. This CDR3 comprises 12 residues. Trimming stripped 0 bases from V and 7 bases from J, with 7 bases between. The CDR3 sequence: CASSVGTSGYTF. The CDR3 region has the DNA TGTGCCAGCAGCGTAGGGACCAGTGGCTACACCTTC.

The chain couples TRBV7-2 to TRBJ2-5; TRBD2 matches at 8 bases. Per germline, CDR1 SGHTA and CDR2 FQGNSA. The length of the CDR3 is 16 residues. The V segment lost 1 base and the J segment 3 bases; nucleotides outside the gene matches: 7. This CDR3 reads CASSLVLSGGKETQYF. The CDR3 DNA is TGTGCCAGCAGCTTAGTGTTAAGCGGGGGTAAAGAGACCCAGTACTTC.

V gene TRBV4-3 combines with J gene TRBJ2-3; TRBD1 aligns across 9 bases. J gave up 14 bases and V 1 base, and 7 bases lay outside the gene matches. The germline V gene has CDR1 LGHNA and CDR2 YSLEER. The CDR3 is 13 amino acids. CDR3 in DNA: TGCGCCAGCAGCCAAGGGGCGGGGACAGGGAGGTATTTT. This encodes CASSQGAGTGRYF.

This clonotype has more than one count but fewer than ten. The chain joins TRBV30 to TRBJ1-6; D unclear. Trimming took off 5 bases at V and 10 bases at J, with 9 bases between the two ends. The length of the CDR3 is 11 residues. Germline CDR1 reads GTSNPN; CDR2 reads SVGIG (reference sequence). The CDR3 reads CAWGIKSPLHF. CDR3 sequence (DNA): TGTGCCTGGGGTATTAAGTCACCCCTCCACTTT.

The chain employs TRBV11-2 and TRBJ1-1, with 8 nucleotides matching TRBD1. The CDR3 is 16 residues long. Germline CDR1 and CDR2: SGHAT and FQNNGV. V lost 1 base to trimming and J lost 3 bases; unmatched junction nucleotides: 7. For the CDR3, the DNA is TGTGCCAGCAGCTTAGGCCAGGGGGCTGGGGACACTGAAGCTTTCTTT. This sequence encodes CASSLGQGAGDTEAFF.

The chain joins TRBV27 to TRBJ2-7, with D perhaps TRBD2 (5 bases). CDR1 is MNHEY and CDR2 is SMNVEV in the germline V gene (reference sequence). The CDR3 sequence is 15 residues long. V dropped 0 bases and J dropped 3 bases, with 12 bases sitting between them. CDR3 region: CASSLSSSRVYEQYF. CDR3 DNA: TGTGCCAGCAGTTTATCTTCTAGCCGGGTCTACGAGCAGTACTTC.

The chain carries TRBV3-1 and TRBJ2-1; D uncertain. V dropped 1 base and J dropped 4 bases, with 11 bases sitting between them. CDR1 is LGHDT and CDR2 is YNNKEL in the germline V gene (reference sequence). The CDR3 loop spans 15 amino acids. The CDR3 reads CASSQGLTLYNEQFF. DNA of the CDR3: TGTGCCAGCAGCCAAGGACTTACCCTTTACAATGAGCAGTTCTTC.

This chain links TRBV5-1 with TRBJ2-5; D gene uncertain. This CDR3 has 15 amino acids. Germline CDR1 is SGHRS and CDR2 is YFSETQ. V was pared by 4 bases and J by 2 bases, with 15 bases between. The CDR3 sequence is CASSPVGIWQETQYF. Written as DNA, the CDR3 is TGCGCCAGCAGCCCGGTGGGGATTTGGCAAGAGACCCAGTACTTC.

The chain combines TRBV9 with TRBJ2-3, with D perhaps TRBD1 (7 bases). The CDR3 length is 14 residues. Germline V CDR1 and CDR2: SGDLS, YYNGEE. Trimming shortened V by 2 bases and J by 4 bases, and 11 bases separated the two germline ends. CDR3 in amino acids: CASSVDREADTQYF. CDR3 bases: TGTGCCAGCAGCGTTGACAGGGAGGCAGATACGCAGTATTTT.